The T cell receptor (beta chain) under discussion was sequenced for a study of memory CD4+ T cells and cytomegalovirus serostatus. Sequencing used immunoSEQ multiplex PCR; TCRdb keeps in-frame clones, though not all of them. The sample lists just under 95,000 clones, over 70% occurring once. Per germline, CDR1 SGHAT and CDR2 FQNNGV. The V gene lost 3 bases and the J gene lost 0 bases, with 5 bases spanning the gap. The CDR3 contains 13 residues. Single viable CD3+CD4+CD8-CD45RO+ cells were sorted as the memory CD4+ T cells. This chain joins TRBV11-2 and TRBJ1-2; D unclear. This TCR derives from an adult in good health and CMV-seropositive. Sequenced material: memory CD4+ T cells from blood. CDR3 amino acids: CASSFQANYGYTF. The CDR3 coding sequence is TGTGCCAGCAGCTTCCAGGCTAACTATGGCTACACCTTC.